The 23 T cell receptor beta chains presented below share a single source sample, sequenced in a study of T cells in Graves' hyperthyroidism and ophthalmopathy. Amplification of TCR beta CDR3 regions was performed using RNA transcripts as template. The HTBI set primed first-round TCR CDR3 RT-PCR. A single record per CDR3 protein comes from TCRdb applying MiXCR to the multiplex PCR reads. The sample consists of some 550,000 distinct CDR3 sequences, roughly 20% of them appearing once. The sample consisted of blood. The origin of the receptors is a man aged 18-30 years with Graves' hyperthyroidism.

This clonotype came up a few times. A much larger clonotype is one base distant, so this may be a read error. In this CDR3 the conserved last residue, phenylalanine or tryptophan, is missing, so a read error is likely. The chain recombines TRBV2 with TRBJ2-5, with D perhaps matching TRBD1 or TRBD2 (5 bases each). The length of the CDR3 is 15 residues. The V and J ends lost 3 bases and 2 bases respectively, with 13 bases between them. CDR1 and CDR2 from the germline V gene are SNHLY and FYNNEI. As DNA, the CDR3 is TGTGCCAGCAGTGAGATGAGGGACCAGCAAGAGACCCAGTACCTC. It codes for CASSEMRDQQETQYL.

This clonotype has a handful of counts. The J gene is TRBJ2-7, the V gene TRBV28; TRBD1 aligns across 10 bases. CDR1 is MDHEN and CDR2 is SYDVKM in the germline V gene. This CDR3 contains 16 residues. The J segment lost 2 bases and the V segment lost 6 bases, leaving 10 bases of the junction unmatched. The CDR3 reads CASSLYSGTGAYEQYF. In DNA form, the CDR3 reads TGTGCCAGCAGCCTTTATTCTGGGACAGGGGCCTACGAGCAGTACTTC.

Ten or more counts support this clonotype. The chain combines TRBV2 with TRBJ2-7; 9 bases map to TRBD1. Unmatched junction bases numbered 10, after V lost 3 bases and J lost 4 bases. Germline CDR1 reads SNHLY; CDR2 reads FYNNEI. The CDR3 contains 16 residues. CDR3 nucleotides: TGTGCCAGCAGTGACGACTTTGGACAGGGGAGGTACGAGCAGTACTTC. Protein sequence: CASSDDFGQGRYEQYF. The complete variable domain, with remaining parts taken from reference TRBV2 and TRBJ2-7, reads EPEVTQTPSHQVTQMGQEVILRCVPISNHLYFYWYRQILGQKVEFLVSFYNNEISEKSEIFDDQFSVERPDGSNFTLKIRSTKLEDSAMYFCASSDDFGQGRYEQYFGPGTRLTVT.

This clonotype has at least ten counts. This chain uses TRBV10-3 with TRBJ1-1, with a possible D match to TRBD1 (5 bases). V was cut by 0 bases and J by 1 base, with 6 bases left in between. Germline V lookup: CDR1 ENHRY, CDR2 SYGVKD. The CDR3 is 14 residues long. The CDR3 region has the DNA TGTGCCATCAGTGAGTCGACAGCGAACACTGAAGCTTTCTTT. Translating it yields CAISESTANTEAFF.

This clonotype was seen more than once but under ten times. The chain carries TRBV20-1 and TRBJ1-3, with D uncertain. This CDR3 is 15 amino acids long. Germline V gene data show CDR1 as DFQATT and CDR2 as SNEGSKA (reference sequence). Trimming shortened V by 5 bases and J by 3 bases, and 17 bases separated the two germline ends. The CDR3 reads CSAAFLRANGNTIYF. For the CDR3, the DNA is TGCAGTGCTGCTTTCCTTAGAGCGAATGGAAACACCATATATTTT.

The chain joins TRBV12-3 or TRBV12-4 to TRBJ1-6; TRBD1 matches 9 bases. This CDR3 is built from 13 residues. V lost 6 bases to trimming and J lost 11 bases; unmatched junction nucleotides: 5. Here the CDR3 reads CASSRTGETPLHF. The CDR3 DNA sequence: TGTGCCAGCAGCCGGACAGGGGAGACACCCCTCCACTTT.

This clonotype has only a few counts. This chain uses TRBV30 with TRBJ2-3, with D perhaps assigned TRBD1 or TRBD2 (5 bases each). Between the trimmed V and J ends, which lost 7 bases and 2 bases, there was a span of 10 bases. The length of the CDR3 is 12 residues. CDR1 is GTSNPN and CDR2 is SVGIG in the germline V gene (reference sequence). The CDR3 nucleotides are TGTGCCTCGAGGGACCTCACAGATACGCAGTATTTT. Protein product: CASRDLTDTQYF.

This clonotype was seen more than once but under ten times. The rearrangement uses TRBV7-9 and TRBJ1-1; TRBD1 is a possible D gene (6 bases). Germline V gives CDR1 SEHNR, CDR2 FQNEAQ (reference sequence). V was shortened by 4 bases and J by 3 bases, with 12 bases between the two germline ends. This CDR3 has 14 amino acids. Here the CDR3 reads CASSSGTRDTEAFF. The CDR3, as DNA: TGTGCCAGCAGCTCCGGGACACGCGACACTGAAGCTTTCTTT.

As to this clonotype: One base away lies a much larger clone, so this may be a sequencing read error. The V gene is TRBV28, the J gene TRBJ1-1, with D perhaps matching TRBD1 (5 bases). Germline values: CDR1 MDHEN, CDR2 SYDVKM. This CDR3 region has 12 residues. CDR3 bases: TGTGCCAGCAGCCAATTGGACACTGAAGCTTGCTTT. It yields the protein CASSQLDTEACF. Variable domain in full (rest from reference TRBV28 and TRBJ1-1): DVKVTQSSRYLVKRTGEKVFLECVQDMDHENMFWYRQDPGLGLRLIYFSYDVKMKEKGDIPEGYSVSREKKERFSLILESASTNQTSMYLCASSQLDTEACFGQGTRLTVV.

This clonotype has just a few counts. The genes are TRBV5-1 and TRBJ2-5; the match to TRBD1 covers 9 bases. V lost 0 bases, J lost 4 bases, and 1 base stayed unmatched. The germline V gene encodes CDR1 SGHRS and CDR2 YFSETQ. The CDR3 is 14 amino acids. CDR3 region: CASSLATGGETQYF. The CDR3 coding sequence is TGCGCCAGCAGCTTGGCGACAGGGGGAGAGACCCAGTACTTC.

In its sample, this clonotype was seen many times. This rearrangement joins TRBV9 to TRBJ1-2, with D unresolved. The CDR3 has 15 residues. The V end lost 3 bases, the J end lost 4 bases, and 16 bases lay between the germline ends. Germline values: CDR1 SGDLS, CDR2 YYNGEE. The CDR3 spells CASSGLSSKFYGYTF. As DNA, the CDR3 is TGTGCCAGCAGCGGCCTATCGTCTAAGTTCTATGGCTACACCTTC.

This clonotype was counted at least ten times. This chain connects TRBV29-1 to TRBJ2-2; no clear D gene. Trimming removed 5 bases at V and 3 bases at J, with 7 bases between. The CDR3 contains 12 residues. CDR1 and CDR2 from the germline V gene are SQVTM and ANQGSEA. The CDR3 DNA follows: TGCAGCGTTCTATGGTACACCGGGGAGCTGTTTTTT. Protein product: CSVLWYTGELFF.

The chain has TRBV29-1 and TRBJ2-5, with 8 nucleotides matching TRBD2. V gave up 4 bases and J gave up 4 bases; unmatched junction bases: 8. CDR3 length: 14 amino acids. Germline loops: CDR1 SQVTM, CDR2 ANQGSEA. CDR3 DNA sequence: TGCAGCGTTGTGCGGGGGGCTACCCCAGAGACCCAGTACTTC. Protein: CSVVRGATPETQYF. Supplemented by reference TRBV29-1 and TRBJ2-5, the full variable domain reads SAVISQKPSRDICQRGTSLTIQCQVDSQVTMMFWYRQQPGQSLTLIATANQGSEATYESGFVIDKFPISRPNLTFSTLTVSNMSPEDSSIYLCSVVRGATPETQYFGPGTRLLVL.

This clonotype has at least ten counts. The chain is built from TRBV6-5 and TRBJ1-2; D unresolved. This CDR3 is built from 13 residues. Germline lookup yields CDR1 MNHEY and CDR2 SVGAGI. V lost 5 bases, J lost 4 bases, and 11 bases lay in between. CDR3 bases: TGTGCCAGCAGTCCCCCTGGGAGCTATGGCTACACCTTC. This gives the protein CASSPPGSYGYTF.

This clonotype occurred many times. V and J are TRBV12-3 or TRBV12-4 and TRBJ2-6; 7 bases line up with TRBD1. The CDR3 has 18 residues. V dropped 3 bases and J dropped 0; count of bases not matched to a gene: 8. CDR3 amino acids: CASSFGDRVSSGANVLTF. DNA for the CDR3: TGTGCCAGCAGTTTCGGAGACAGGGTGAGCTCTGGGGCCAACGTCCTGACTTTC.

There are many counts of this clonotype. The V call is TRBV12-3 or TRBV12-4, the J call TRBJ2-5; possible D gene TRBD1, 5 bases. The ends were cut back, 5 bases at V and 2 bases at J, with 15 bases in the middle. This CDR3 has 15 amino acids. CDR3 DNA: TGTGCCAGCAGTCATAAAATCCAGGGACAAGAGACCCAGTACTTC. Translated: CASSHKIQGQETQYF.

The V and J genes are TRBV19 and TRBJ2-4; 8 bases line up with TRBD1. V gave up 5 bases and J gave up 7 bases; unmatched junction bases: 10. The CDR3 runs 15 residues. CDR1 and CDR2 from the germline V gene are LNHDA and SQIVND (reference sequence). CDR3 DNA: TGTGCCAGTAGTCCTCCCAGGGGGCCTTCGAACATTCAGTACTTC. Protein: CASSPPRGPSNIQYF.

In its sample, this clonotype was seen many times. J is TRBJ1-1 and V is TRBV11-2; D perhaps matches TRBD1 (5 bases). Germline CDR1 SGHAT, CDR2 FQNNGV. V was pared by 5 bases and J by 9 bases, with 16 bases between. The CDR3 is made up of 13 amino acids. The CDR3 DNA sequence: TGTGCCAGCAGCCCCGGGACTCCAGAGAAAGCTTTCTTT. Translation gives CASSPGTPEKAFF.

This chain uses TRBV18 with TRBJ1-1; 7 bases line up with TRBD1. This CDR3 has 13 residues. Per the germline V gene, CDR1 is KGHSH and CDR2 is LQKENI. Trimming at V came to 6 bases and at J to 2 bases, leaving 3 bases not matched to a gene. CDR3 protein: CASSGQTNTEAFF. The CDR3 DNA follows: TGTGCCAGCTCGGGACAGACTAACACTGAAGCTTTCTTT.

This clonotype was observed at least ten times. One end of the junction varies from germline; a read error may be responsible. The V and J genes are TRBV5-1 and TRBJ2-5, with D possibly being TRBD1 or TRBD2 (5 bases each). Germline CDR1 reads SGHRS; CDR2 reads YFSETQ. This CDR3 spans 13 amino acids. This CDR3 is CASSLGTAETQYF. The CDR3 DNA sequence: TGTGCCAGCAGTCTAGGGACGGCGGAGACCCAGTACTTC. The full variable domain, its missing parts supplied by reference TRBV5-1 and TRBJ2-5, is KAGVTQTPRYLIKTRGQQVTLSCSPISGHRSVSWYQQTPGQGLQFLFEYFSETQRNKGNFPGRFSGRQFSNSRSEMNVSTLELGDSALYLCASSLGTAETQYFGPGTRLLVL.

Ten or more counts support this clonotype. The genes are TRBV12-3 or TRBV12-4 and TRBJ2-6, with D perhaps TRBD1 or TRBD2 (5 bases each). This CDR3 region has 15 residues. Trimming stripped 4 bases from V and 3 bases from J, with 10 bases between. CDR3 protein: CASSWGRVGANVLTF. The CDR3 DNA reads TGTGCCAGCAGTTGGGGACGTGTTGGGGCCAACGTCCTGACTTTC.

The table lists this clonotype with a few counts. CDR3 coding DNA: TGTGCCATCAGTGATATTAGGAAGGTCTTCTCTGGAAACACCATATATTTT. Translation: CAISDIRKVFSGNTIYF. The chain employs TRBV10-3 and TRBJ1-3, with D hard to call. The V gene's germline CDR1 is ENHRY and CDR2 SYGVKD. V lost 3 bases to trimming and J lost 0 bases, with 15 bases between them. This CDR3 is 17 amino acids long.

This clonotype was seen at least ten times. The V gene is TRBV6-8, the J gene TRBJ1-1, with 8 bases that match TRBD1. Germline V CDR1 and CDR2: MNHGY, SAAAGT. Germline trimming cut 10 bases from V and 1 base from J; bases unmatched to any gene: 8. The CDR3 consists of 14 residues. CDR3 loop: CATESGTGNTEAFF. Written as DNA, the CDR3 is TGTGCCACCGAGTCCGGGACAGGGAACACTGAAGCTTTCTTT.